These 9 T cell receptor beta chains came from one sample sequenced in a study of cytomegalovirus exposure and HLA in healthy donors. The PCR contained 60 Vbeta and 13 Jbeta primers. The repertoire was sequenced with immunoSEQ multiplex PCR; TCRdb's copy has only in-frame clones and lacks some. Here the sample spans around 130,000 clones, approximately 80% being singletons. Sample: PBMCs. Every receptor here comes from a man between 18 and 29 years old in good health and CMV-seropositive.

The rearrangement uses TRBV7-9 and TRBJ2-3; D uncertain. Germline V CDR1 and CDR2: SEHNR, FQNEAQ (reference sequence). The CDR3 is made up of 13 amino acids. V lost 1 base and J lost 6, with 8 bases in between. The CDR3 spells CASSLGSGDTQYF. The CDR3 DNA reads as TGTGCCAGCAGCTTAGGGTCCGGGGATACGCAGTATTTT.

V and J are TRBV7-8 and TRBJ2-2; 8 bases line up with TRBD1. CDR3 length: 16 residues. CDR1 is SGHVS, CDR2 FQNEAQ, per germline. The V segment lost 5 bases and the J segment 0 bases; nucleotides outside the gene matches: 5. The CDR3 bases are TGTGCCAGCAGCGCGAGGACAGGGACGAACACCGGGGAGCTGTTTTTT. It is translated as CASSARTGTNTGELFF.

The chain combines TRBV11-2 with TRBJ2-1; no clear D. The CDR3 spans 13 residues. The germline V and J ends were trimmed by 2 bases and 9 bases, with 11 bases remaining between them. Germline assignment: CDR1 SGHAT and CDR2 FQNNGV. CDR3 loop: CASSLWSPGEQFF. The CDR3 DNA is TGTGCCAGCAGCTTATGGAGCCCCGGTGAGCAGTTCTTC.

There are a few counts of this clone. The chain carries TRBV30 and TRBJ2-5; 7 bases are shared with TRBD1. In germline, CDR1 is GTSNPN, CDR2 SVGIG (reference sequence). The CDR3 contains 14 residues. The trim removed 2 bases at V and 2 bases at J, leaving 5 bases unmatched. The CDR3 region is CAWSRGPSQETQYF. In DNA, the CDR3 is TGTGCCTGGAGTAGGGGGCCAAGTCAAGAGACCCAGTACTTC.

This clone was recorded a few times. V usage is TRBV2 and J usage is TRBJ1-3; D remains ambiguous. Germline V lookup: CDR1 SNHLY, CDR2 FYNNEI. CDR3 length equals 14 residues. V was clipped by 6 bases and J by 0 bases, with 9 bases between them. The CDR3 nucleotides read TGTGCCAGCAGGTCAGGCAGCTCTGGAAACACCATATATTTT. Its protein product is CASRSGSSGNTIYF.

This rearrangement joins TRBV27 to TRBJ1-1; 11 nucleotides match TRBD1. J gave up 4 bases and V 6 bases, and 1 base lay outside the gene matches. CDR1 and CDR2 (germline): MNHEY, SMNVEV (reference sequence). This CDR3 has 13 residues. The CDR3 here is CASRGQGGTEAFF. Here the CDR3 DNA reads TGTGCCAGCAGGGGACAGGGGGGCACTGAAGCTTTCTTT.

This rearrangement joins TRBV15 to TRBJ1-3; D is unclear. Germline V lookup: CDR1 LNHNV, CDR2 YYDKDF (reference sequence). This CDR3 region has 14 residues. Trimming cost V 0 bases and J 3 bases, with 6 bases left between them. The DNA of the CDR3 is TGTGCCACCAGCAGAGATACGGTTGGAAACACCATATATTTT. Its protein is CATSRDTVGNTIYF.

This clone was counted a few times. The chain links TRBV6-5 to TRBJ1-4; D is uncertain. V shed 3 bases and J shed 8 bases, with 16 bases lying between them. In germline, CDR1 is MNHEY, CDR2 SVGAGI. CDR3 length equals 15 residues. CDR3 sequence: CASSYVAPNQEKLFF. For the CDR3, the DNA is TGTGCCAGCAGTTATGTAGCCCCCAACCAGGAAAAACTGTTTTTT.

This chain links TRBV10-3 with TRBJ2-7; 9 bases match TRBD2. The CDR3 loop spans 15 amino acids. V lost 0 bases to trimming and J lost 3 bases; unmatched junction nucleotides: 3. Germline-derived CDR1 and CDR2 are ENHRY and SYGVKD. The CDR3 nucleotides read TGTGCCATCAGTGAGTCGACTAGCGGAGGCTACGAGCAGTACTTC. This sequence encodes CAISESTSGGYEQYF.